Each of the 11 T cell receptor beta chains below was sequenced from the same sample in a study of T cell responses to AZD1222 COVID-19 vaccine. Sequencing was performed with immunoSEQ multiplex PCR; in TCRdb, only in-frame clones are kept and a portion is missing. The sample includes about 72,000 clones, 80% to 90% of them seen just once. The sample in question was peripheral blood, obtained 28 days after the second AZD1222 dose. The receptor source for this set is an adult who received the AZD1222 COVID-19 vaccine.

CDR3 nucleotides: TGTGCCAGCAGCTACGACAGGCCCCCCTACACCTTC. It encodes CASSYDRPPYTF. The chain couples TRBV14 to TRBJ1-2; possible D gene TRBD1, 6 bases. The CDR3 totals 12 residues. V lost 5 bases, J lost 10 bases, and 14 bases lay in between. Germline CDR1 is SGHDN and CDR2 is FVKESK. The variable domain in full, with the rest retrieved from reference TRBV14 and TRBJ1-2, is EAGVTQFPSHSVIEKGQTVTLRCDPISGHDNLYWYRRVMGKEIKFLLHFVKESKQDESGMPNNRFLAERTGGTYSTLKVQPAELEDSGVYFCASSYDRPPYTFGSGTRLTVV.

The chain recombines TRBV6-1 with TRBJ2-7; D is unclear. Germline loops: CDR1 MNHNS, CDR2 SASEGT. The CDR3 has 13 residues. V lost 3 bases and J lost 2, with 8 bases in between. The CDR3 sequence: CASSDVSPYEQYF. As DNA, the CDR3 is TGTGCCAGCAGTGACGTGTCTCCCTACGAGCAGTACTTC.

The chain has TRBV28 and TRBJ1-2; no definite D call. The V end lost 5 bases, the J end lost 4 bases, and 11 bases lay between the germline ends. Germline-derived CDR1 and CDR2 are MDHEN and SYDVKM. This CDR3 spans 13 amino acids. The CDR3 DNA reads as TGTGCCAGCAGTGTGGGCGCAAGCTATGGCTACACCTTC. Translating it yields CASSVGASYGYTF.

The chain has TRBV13 and TRBJ2-3; 7 bases match TRBD1. The J segment lost 2 bases and the V segment lost 6 bases, leaving 5 bases of the junction unmatched. The CDR3 is made up of 14 amino acids. Germline assignment: CDR1 PRHDT and CDR2 FYEKMQ (reference sequence). Here the CDR3 reads CASSLDRATDTQYF. DNA for the CDR3: TGTGCCAGCAGTCTCGACAGGGCCACAGATACGCAGTATTTT.

This clone turned up a few times. The chain joins TRBV19 to TRBJ1-5; D not resolved. The germline CDR1 and CDR2 sequences are LNHDA and SQIVND (reference sequence). V lost 7 bases, J lost 3 bases, and 19 bases lay in between. This CDR3 contains 16 residues. CDR3 residues: CASTPPHVAPNQPQHF. The CDR3 DNA is TGTGCCAGTACCCCCCCCCACGTGGCCCCCAATCAGCCCCAGCATTTT.

This clone was detected once. J is TRBJ1-5 and V is TRBV5-4, with a tentative D call TRBD1 (5 bases). CDR1 SGHNT and CDR2 YYREEE come from the germline V gene (reference sequence). Trimming removed 0 bases at V and 6 bases at J, with 7 bases between. The CDR3 totals 13 residues. The CDR3 coding sequence is TGTGCCAGCAGCTTGGAGAGGGGTCAGCCCCAGCATTTT. Protein: CASSLERGQPQHF.

This chain joins TRBV19 and TRBJ2-5, with TRBD1 identical over 7 bases. The CDR3 extends over 14 amino acids. V lost 5 bases, J lost 4 bases, and 7 bases stayed unmatched. The germline gives CDR1 LNHDA, CDR2 SQIVND (reference sequence). The chain's CDR3 is CASSLTGARETQYF. In DNA, the CDR3 is TGTGCCAGTAGTTTAACAGGGGCGAGAGAGACCCAGTACTTC. Complete variable domain (other parts from reference TRBV19 and TRBJ2-5): DGGITQSPKYLFRKEGQNVTLSCEQNLNHDAMYWYRQDPGQGLRLIYYSQIVNDFQKGDIAEGYSVSREKKESFPLTVTSAQKNPTAFYLCASSLTGARETQYFGPGTRLLVL.

This rearrangement joins TRBV12-5 to TRBJ2-7, with 7 positions matching TRBD1. With V trimmed by 0 bases and J by 2 bases, 1 base remained unmatched. This CDR3 spans 14 amino acids. CDR1 is LGHNT and CDR2 is FRNRAP in the germline V gene. This chain's CDR3 is CASGLVQGTYEQYF. CDR3 nucleotides: TGTGCTAGTGGTTTGGTACAGGGGACCTACGAGCAGTACTTC.

The V and J genes are TRBV7-8 and TRBJ2-1; D is possibly TRBD1 or TRBD2 (6 bases each). V lost 1 base to trimming and J lost 8 bases, with 18 bases between them. CDR1 is SGHVS, CDR2 FQNEAQ, per germline. CDR3 length: 16 amino acids. For the CDR3, the DNA is TGTGCCAGCAGCTTAGAGGGGGTAGGGGAGGTCGATGAGCAGTTCTTC. Amino acids: CASSLEGVGEVDEQFF.

The chain has TRBV7-3 and TRBJ2-7, with TRBD1 as a possible D gene (6 bases). CDR1 and CDR2 from the germline V gene are SGHTA and FQGTGA. With 4 bases removed from V and 5 bases from J, the gap between germline ends came to 12 bases. This CDR3 spans 13 amino acids. In nucleotides, the CDR3 is TGTGCCAGCAGCTACATACAGGGCGACGAGCAGTACTTC. Translated: CASSYIQGDEQYF.

The rearrangement uses TRBV4-2 and TRBJ1-6; 8 bases align to TRBD1. Germline CDR1 is LGHNA and CDR2 is YNFKEQ. The CDR3 has 14 residues. Losses at the gene ends were 8 bases for V and 9 bases for J; bases not matched to a gene: 9. In DNA form, the CDR3 reads TGTGCCAGCCGGCGAGACAGGGGTGGTTCACCCCTCCACTTT. The encoded protein is CASRRDRGGSPLHF.